These 30 T cell receptor beta chains share one sample of origin, sequenced in a study of blood T cell repertoires in COVID-19. Produced via immunoSEQ multiplex PCR; TCRdb's table is partial and in-frame only. The data hold hundreds of thousands of clones, with around 90% observed a single time. The sample comprised PBMCs or T cells enriched from blood (not recorded which). These receptor sequences come from a man aged 25-45 years who had been exposed to COVID-19.

This clone was recorded only once. The J gene is TRBJ1-6, the V gene TRBV4-2; maybe TRBD1 (5 bases). The ends were cut back, 0 bases at V and 9 bases at J, with 12 bases in the middle. This CDR3 is 15 amino acids long. Germline CDR1 LGHNA, CDR2 YNFKEQ. The CDR3 loop reads CASSQDKTGFSPLHF. CDR3 coding DNA: TGTGCCAGCAGCCAAGATAAAACAGGCTTTTCACCCCTCCACTTT.

This chain joins TRBV6-4 and TRBJ2-3; TRBD1 matches 8 bases. The CDR3 extends over 15 amino acids. The V and J ends lost 5 bases and 3 bases, in that order; junction bases with no gene match: 7. The germline CDR1 and CDR2 sequences are MRHNA and SNTAGT. The chain's CDR3 is CASSPTGGGTDTQYF. CDR3 nucleotides: TGTGCCAGCAGTCCCACAGGGGGAGGTACAGATACGCAGTATTTT.

This chain connects TRBV27 to TRBJ2-5; 7 bases agree with TRBD1. The CDR3 consists of 15 residues. Germline CDR1 and CDR2: MNHEY and SMNVEV (reference sequence). V dropped 5 bases and J dropped 5; count of bases not matched to a gene: 11. The CDR3 DNA sequence: TGTGCCAGCAGTAGCTCACAGGGGATGCTGGAGACCCAGTACTTC. It yields the protein CASSSSQGMLETQYF.

The chain has TRBV28 and TRBJ1-1; 7 nucleotides line up with TRBD1. Germline assignment: CDR1 MDHEN and CDR2 SYDVKM. The CDR3 has 15 amino acids. V trimming: 1 base; J trimming: 4 bases; junction bases outside the gene matches: 6. CDR3 protein: CASSLSTGYGTEAFF. Here the CDR3 DNA reads TGTGCCAGCAGTTTATCGACAGGGTACGGCACTGAAGCTTTCTTT. Full variable domain (remainder filled in from reference TRBV28 and TRBJ1-1): DVKVTQSSRYLVKRTGEKVFLECVQDMDHENMFWYRQDPGLGLRLIYFSYDVKMKEKGDIPEGYSVSREKKERFSLILESASTNQTSMYLCASSLSTGYGTEAFFGQGTRLTVV.

The genes are TRBV5-1 and TRBJ2-3; TRBD2 matches 13 bases. The CDR3 runs 16 residues. The junction had 10 bases not matched to a gene; V was cut back by 7 bases and J by 5 bases. CDR1 and CDR2 (germline): SGHRS, YFSETQ. The CDR3 DNA is TGCGCCAGCTCGATGCCAAGACTAGCGGGGGGAGATACGCAGTATTTT. This sequence encodes CASSMPRLAGGDTQYF.

The V gene is TRBV10-3, the J gene TRBJ2-1, with TRBD2 matching over 8 bases. With V trimmed by 4 bases and J by 6 bases, 17 bases remained unmatched. The V gene's germline CDR1 is ENHRY and CDR2 SYGVKD. The CDR3 has 18 residues. The CDR3 coding sequence is TGTGCCATCAGTGGGGCGCGTAGCGGGATACTAGGGGCCAATGAGCAGTTCTTC. This translates into CAISGARSGILGANEQFF.

The chain combines TRBV7-8 with TRBJ2-1; TRBD2 matches 8 bases. Germline V lookup: CDR1 SGHVS, CDR2 FQNEAQ. The CDR3 totals 15 residues. V was clipped by 6 bases and J by 6 bases; unmatched bases: 10. CDR3 amino acids: CASRSGGPRANEQFF. For the CDR3, the DNA is TGTGCCAGCAGGAGCGGGGGCCCCAGAGCCAATGAGCAGTTCTTC.

The chain joins TRBV4-3 to TRBJ1-2; D is unresolved. Germline assignment: CDR1 LGHNA and CDR2 YSLEER. The CDR3 sequence is 11 residues long. The ends were cut back, 4 bases at V and 8 bases at J, with 8 bases in the middle. CDR3 coding DNA: TGCGCCAGCAGCCTCGGGGAGGGCTACACCTTC. Translation gives CASSLGEGYTF.

The rearrangement uses TRBV5-6 and TRBJ2-1; D might be TRBD1 (5 bases). Trimming shortened V by 2 bases and J by 7 bases, and 19 bases separated the two germline ends. This CDR3 contains 16 residues. The germline gives CDR1 SGHDT, CDR2 YYEEEE. DNA for the CDR3: TGTGCCAGCAGCTTAGTTTTCTCCACCAGGGAAAATGAGCAGTTCTTC. This translates into CASSLVFSTRENEQFF.

The chain joins TRBV5-1 to TRBJ2-7, with TRBD2 as a possible D gene (6 bases). CDR3 length: 15 residues. Germline V gene sequence: CDR1 SGHRS, CDR2 YFSETQ. Trimming pared 2 bases from V and 0 bases from J, leaving 12 bases between. The CDR3 region has the DNA TGCGCCAGCAGCTTAGGGACTTCCAGCTCCTACGAGCAGTACTTC. Encoded protein: CASSLGTSSSYEQYF.

V is TRBV12-3 or TRBV12-4 and J is TRBJ2-7, with 7 positions matching TRBD1. Trimming took 10 bases from V and 4 from J; bases not matched to a gene: 10. The CDR3 consists of 13 residues. CDR3 region: CATSRGSRYEQYF. The CDR3 region has the DNA TGTGCCACCTCCAGGGGGAGTAGATACGAGCAGTACTTC.

The rearrangement joins TRBV19 to TRBJ1-5; TRBD1 aligns across 8 bases. V gave up 5 bases and J gave up 6 bases; unmatched junction bases: 3. Germline V gene sequence: CDR1 LNHDA, CDR2 SQIVND (reference sequence). This CDR3 region has 13 residues. The CDR3 bases are TGTGCCAGTAGTGTGGACAGGGTTCAGCCCCAGCATTTT. This sequence encodes CASSVDRVQPQHF.

The chain employs TRBV19 and TRBJ2-1; D is perhaps TRBD2 (7 bases). The CDR3 runs to 17 residues. Germline CDR1 LNHDA, CDR2 SQIVND (reference sequence). V lost 6 bases, J lost 0 bases, and 18 bases lay in between. This CDR3 is CASSLIGGESSYNEQFF. CDR3 nucleotide sequence: TGTGCCAGTAGCCTGATAGGGGGGGAGAGCTCCTACAATGAGCAGTTCTTC. Based on the CDR3 plus reference TRBV19 and TRBJ2-1, the full variable domain is DGGITQSPKYLFRKEGQNVTLSCEQNLNHDAMYWYRQDPGQGLRLIYYSQIVNDFQKGDIAEGYSVSREKKESFPLTVTSAQKNPTAFYLCASSLIGGESSYNEQFFGPGTRLTVL.

This rearrangement joins TRBV15 to TRBJ2-2, with D tentatively TRBD2 (6 bases). The CDR3 covers 18 residues. V was cut by 1 base and J by 4 bases, with 19 bases left in between. CDR1 and CDR2 (germline): LNHNV, YYDKDF (reference sequence). The CDR3 spells CATSRGTFGGVVTGELFF. CDR3 bases: TGTGCCACCAGCAGAGGTACCTTTGGCGGGGTAGTCACCGGGGAGCTGTTTTTT.

In this sample, this clone turned up a few times. This chain joins TRBV4-1 and TRBJ1-1; the D gene is possibly TRBD1 (6 bases). From germline, CDR1 is MGHRA and CDR2 YSYEKL. CDR3 length equals 17 residues. V lost 0 bases and J 0 bases, leaving 14 bases between the germline ends. CDR3 sequence: CASSQEGGRTMNTEAFF. DNA of the CDR3: TGCGCCAGCAGCCAAGAGGGGGGGCGAACCATGAACACTGAAGCTTTCTTT.

The chain links TRBV18 to TRBJ1-3, with D perhaps matching TRBD1 (6 bases). The CDR3 totals 14 residues. Germline CDR1 reads KGHSH; CDR2 reads LQKENI. The V and J ends lost 1 base and 3 bases respectively, with 7 bases between them. The CDR3 region is CASSPRDNGNTIYF. In DNA, the CDR3 is TGTGCCAGCTCACCACGGGACAATGGAAACACCATATATTTT.

V gene TRBV27 combines with J gene TRBJ1-5, with D hard to call. V was pared by 3 bases and J by 7 bases, with 13 bases between. Looked up from germline, CDR1 is MNHEY and CDR2 is SMNVEV (reference sequence). The CDR3 covers 14 residues. The CDR3 DNA sequence: TGTGCCAGCAGTTTGTGGGCGTTTCACCAGCCCCAGCATTTT. Translation: CASSLWAFHQPQHF.

The sample holds one count of this clone. The rearrangement uses TRBV7-6 and TRBJ1-4; the D is unclear. The germline V gene has CDR1 SGHVS and CDR2 FNYEAQ. CDR3 length equals 14 residues. V dropped 2 bases and J dropped 0 bases, with 4 bases sitting between them. CDR3 in amino acids: CASSLLATNEKLFF. The CDR3 region has the DNA TGTGCCAGCAGCTTACTTGCAACTAATGAAAAACTGTTTTTT.

The V and J genes are TRBV6-5 and TRBJ1-1; 7 bases map to TRBD1. The germline V gene encodes CDR1 MNHEY and CDR2 SVGAGI. J lost 4 bases, V lost 5 bases, and 4 bases had no gene match. This CDR3 has 13 amino acids. The CDR3 protein is CASSPPGGTEAFF. CDR3 coding DNA: TGTGCCAGCAGTCCCCCAGGGGGCACTGAAGCTTTCTTT.

CDR3 loop: CASSLDSLGTEAFF. In DNA, the CDR3 is TGTGCCAGCAGCTTGGATAGCCTGGGCACTGAAGCTTTCTTT. This sequence joins TRBV5-5 and TRBJ1-1; no definite D call. The CDR3 is made up of 14 amino acids. Germline CDR1 reads SGHKS; CDR2 reads YYEKEE (reference sequence). With 0 bases removed from V and 4 bases from J, the gap between germline ends came to 10 bases. Variable domain in full (rest from reference TRBV5-5 and TRBJ1-1): DAGVTQSPTHLIKTRGQQVTLRCSPISGHKSVSWYQQVLGQGPQFIFQYYEKEERGRGNFPDRFSARQFPNYSSELNVNALLLGDSALYLCASSLDSLGTEAFFGQGTRLTVV.

The J gene is TRBJ1-6, the V gene TRBV27; D not resolved. This CDR3 is built from 14 residues. Germline-derived CDR1 and CDR2 are MNHEY and SMNVEV (reference sequence). The ends were cut back, 1 base at V and 7 bases at J, with 8 bases in the middle. As DNA, the CDR3 is TGTGCCAGCAGTTTATGGAGGAACAATTCACCCCTCCACTTT. Translated: CASSLWRNNSPLHF.

The J gene is TRBJ1-1, the V gene TRBV5-6; tentatively, D is TRBD1 (5 bases). There are 15 residues in the CDR3. Germline V gives CDR1 SGHDT, CDR2 YYEEEE. V was shortened by 4 bases and J by 13 bases, with 26 bases between the two germline ends. The CDR3 DNA reads TGTGCCAGCAGCCCGGCCGGCTTACCGAGCATGGGGGGTTTCTTT. Protein product: CASSPAGLPSMGGFF.

This sequence joins TRBV5-6 and TRBJ2-3; D unclear. The V gene lost 1 base and the J gene lost 0 bases, with 9 bases spanning the gap. The CDR3 length is 15 residues. Per the germline V gene, CDR1 is SGHDT and CDR2 is YYEEEE. The CDR3 protein is CASSLKLVSTDTQYF. The CDR3 coding sequence is TGTGCCAGCAGCTTGAAACTGGTGAGCACAGATACGCAGTATTTT.

In this sample, this clone turned up once. The chain combines TRBV20-1 with TRBJ1-4, with 7 nucleotides matching TRBD1. V gave up 6 bases and J gave up 8 bases; unmatched junction bases: 9. CDR3 length: 13 amino acids. The germline V gene encodes CDR1 DFQATT and CDR2 SNEGSKA (reference sequence). The CDR3 sequence: CSASRGREEKLFF. CDR3 nucleotides: TGCAGTGCAAGTAGGGGGCGGGAAGAAAAACTGTTTTTT.

The chain recombines TRBV18 with TRBJ1-4; possible D gene TRBD1, 6 bases. V lost 6 bases, J lost 8 bases, and 19 bases lay in between. Germline V CDR1 and CDR2: KGHSH, LQKENI. The CDR3 has 15 amino acids. The DNA for the CDR3 is TGTGCCAGCTCCCCCCGTGGGGGGGCGGGGGAAAAACTGTTTTTT. It encodes CASSPRGGAGEKLFF.

This chain connects TRBV4-1 to TRBJ2-1; TRBD2 might be the D (5 bases). This CDR3 has 13 amino acids. CDR1 and CDR2 (germline): MGHRA, YSYEKL. Trimming left V 8 bases short and J 10 bases short, with 18 bases between. This CDR3 is CASGVPGRLEQFF. In nucleotides, the CDR3 is TGCGCCAGCGGAGTCCCGGGCCGACTAGAGCAGTTCTTC.

This chain uses TRBV27 with TRBJ2-3, with TRBD2 identical over 10 bases. Losses at the gene ends were 10 bases for V and 8 bases for J; bases not matched to a gene: 9. Germline V gene data show CDR1 as MNHEY and CDR2 as SMNVEV (reference sequence). The CDR3 contains 13 residues. Here the CDR3 reads CATSKRGGGTQYF. CDR3 nucleotide sequence: TGTGCCACTTCTAAGCGGGGGGGCGGTACGCAGTATTTT.

The chain is built from TRBV9 and TRBJ1-1; 8 bases fit TRBD1. The CDR3 runs to 14 residues. The germline gives CDR1 SGDLS, CDR2 YYNGEE. V lost 4 bases and J lost 5; bases outside the gene matches: 7. The CDR3 spells CASSWNRGSTEAFF. The DNA of the CDR3 is TGTGCCAGCAGCTGGAACAGGGGGAGTACTGAAGCTTTCTTT.

The chain's CDR3 is CASSYNRERNIQYF. In DNA, the CDR3 is TGTGCCAGCAGCTATAACAGGGAAAGGAACATTCAGTACTTC. This chain links TRBV11-2 with TRBJ2-4; TRBD1 might be the D (6 bases). CDR1 and CDR2 from the germline V gene are SGHAT and FQNNGV. Trimming left V 4 bases short and J 7 bases short, with 14 bases between. This CDR3 contains 14 residues.

This chain links TRBV3-1 (or the pseudogene TRBV3-2) with TRBJ2-7; 8 bases are a match to TRBD2. The CDR3 sequence is 13 residues long. Trimming cost V 4 bases and J 4 bases; bases outside gene matches: 3. Germline V gives CDR1 LGHDT, CDR2 YNNKEL (reference sequence). The CDR3 DNA reads TGTGCCAGCAGCCGACCGGGGGGGTACGAGCAGTACTTC. It yields the protein CASSRPGGYEQYF.